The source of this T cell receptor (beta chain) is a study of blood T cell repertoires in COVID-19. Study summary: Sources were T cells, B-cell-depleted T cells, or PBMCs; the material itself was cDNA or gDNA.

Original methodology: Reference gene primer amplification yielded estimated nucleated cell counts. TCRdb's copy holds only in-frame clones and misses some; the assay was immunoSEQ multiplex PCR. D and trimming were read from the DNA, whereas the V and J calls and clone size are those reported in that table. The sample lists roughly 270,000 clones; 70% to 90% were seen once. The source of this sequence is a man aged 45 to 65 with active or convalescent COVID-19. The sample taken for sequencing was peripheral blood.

The DNA for the CDR3 is TGTGCCAGCAGCGGGGGGGGACAGGGGCTGGATGGCTACACCTTC. The encoded protein is CASSGGGQGLDGYTF. The chain has TRBV5-4 and TRBJ1-2; TRBD1 matches at 10 bases. There are 15 residues in the CDR3. Germline-derived CDR1 and CDR2 are SGHNT and YYREEE (reference sequence). After removal of 4 bases from V and 6 bases from J, the junction contained 9 bases not matched to a gene.